This TCR beta chain comes out of a study of shared clonotypes between healthy human individuals. V was cut by 3 bases and J by 0 bases, with 10 bases left in between. Per germline, CDR1 SGHTA and CDR2 FQGNSA. This CDR3 has 15 amino acids. The protocol was immunoSEQ multiplex PCR, while the TCRdb copy is restricted to in-frame clones and leaves out a portion. The sample has about 470,000 clones, roughly three quarters seen once; the top ten hold about 13%. Sequenced material: PBMCs. The TCR comes from a middle-aged woman in good health. Some clones in this sample may be carry-over from other donors' samples. The chain joins TRBV7-2 to TRBJ2-3, with D perhaps matching TRBD1 or TRBD2 (5 bases each). CDR3 bases: TGTGCCAGCAGCTTTGGGGGAATGAGCACAGATACGCAGTATTTT. This sequence encodes CASSFGGMSTDTQYF.